Given below is one TCR beta chain in context. What this receptor recognizes is not known. Base qualities are not provided; no much larger clone lies one nucleotide away. The data were obtained in a study of blood T cells in healthy people across ages (dated by TCRdb to 2013 to 2016). Study-level background: In model experiments, template switching captured roughly one uniquely barcoded TCR beta cDNA molecule for every two T cells. Using deep sequencing normalized with unique cDNA molecular identifiers, the study measured how TCR beta repertoire diversity changes with age. To avoid experimental bias, donors of different ages were distributed randomly across sequencing lanes. Donors were grouped into four age groups: young (average approximately 15 years), middle-aged (about 40), aged (62) and long-lived (about 82). Using the same blood draw, the study looked at two additional independent replicas of 1 million unique cDNA reads for two donors, one aged 18 to 30 and the other aged 80 or older.

Study-wide findings and limitations: Estimates of total diversity based on one million sequenced T cells were considered lower bounds and underestimates. Compared with the aged group, more naive CD4+ T cells, fewer expanded clones and increased TCR diversity were shown by the long-lived group, suggesting age selection. Observed TCR beta diversity per million T cells fell roughly linearly with age, and a significant reduction was already apparent by age around 40. The CMV infection status of donors was not known, potentially confounding age-related changes in expanded clonotypes. Conclusive comparison of naive and antigen-experienced compartments was prevented by the profiling of bulk unsorted PBMCs. There was a strong correlation between observed TCR beta diversity and the percentage of naive T cells measured by flow cytometry.

Libraries were built with 5' RACE. TCRdb names Illumina HiSeq 2500 as the instrument used. A second roughly 7 to 11 cycle PCR used a sample-barcoded 5' primer and a J-beta primer mix. A unique molecular identifier was introduced onto each TCR beta cDNA molecule by a template-switch 5' adaptor carrying 12 random nucleotides. At least 3 million CDR3-containing paired-end reads were obtained from each sample. All of the RNA was converted into first-strand cDNA using the Mint cDNA synthesis kit, with a TRBC-specific oligonucleotide serving as the primer. Following uracil-DNA glycosylase treatment, a first 18-cycle PCR with universal primers M1SS and BC2_uni_R was performed on all cDNA. The paper's data handling went like this. Each sample was normalized by randomly selecting 1 million high-quality reads, each carrying a distinct molecular identifier. Instead of being binned into consensus sequences, reads that shared molecular identifiers were thrown out. MiTCR, run with a Q25 quality threshold and the strictest error-elimination algorithm, handled CDR3 identification, clonotype clustering and error correction. A nonparametric unseen species model with Euler transformation was used to estimate a lower bound on total TCR beta diversity. The public reads were reprocessed in TCRdb via fastp at Q25 and MiXCR, keeping in-frame beta chains. Each record represents a unique CDR3 protein, reported with the most common genes and DNA among its rows. These V and J calls originate from TCRdb's pipeline instead of the authors' own analysis. A total of over a million distinct CDR3 sequences appear in this sample, 59% of them only once. 6.5% to 8.5% of the sample lies in the top ten.

The donors were around 39 Caucasian individuals from Russia, aged roughly 6 to 100 years, who were systemically healthy. Each donor gave ten milliliters of peripheral blood, collected into EDTA-treated Vacutainer tubes. Ficoll-Paque density-gradient centrifugation was used to isolate PBMCs, with at least 6 million per sample. Total RNA, at least 6 micrograms per sample, was extracted from PBMCs with Trizol reagent. Naive CD45RAhigh/CD27high T cell percentages were measured by flow cytometry on a PBMC aliquot from every donor. The cysteine opens and the phenylalanine closes a CDR3 of 14 amino acids. The kept DNA is CDR3 alone, 42 bases in frame from the first base. V and J lose 5 bases and 8 bases, and a span of 13 bases separates them.

The sample taken for sequencing was blood. Here the chain combines TRBV12-3 or TRBV12-4 and TRBJ1-6; no D gene is confidently identified. This receptor was identified in a man aged 18 to 30 in good health. CDR3 reads: CASSTGLPDSPLHF. The DNA is as follows: TGTGCCAGCAGTACCGGCCTTCCTGATTCACCCCTCCACTTT.